What follows are 20 T cell receptor beta chains derived from one specimen sequenced in a study of T cells in localized non-small cell lung cancer. Generated by immunoSEQ multiplex PCR, the TCRdb table keeps only in-frame clones and is missing some. This sample has under 50,000 clones, with 86% found just once. Sequenced here: PBMCs, sampled before any cancer treatment. Every receptor here comes from a man aged 35 to 69 with stage II lung adenocarcinoma.

The chain employs TRBV9 and TRBJ2-6; D perhaps matches TRBD1 (6 bases). This CDR3 spans 17 amino acids. V gave up 0 bases and J gave up 0 bases, with 10 bases separating them. Germline CDR1 SGDLS, CDR2 YYNGEE. The CDR3, as DNA: TGTGCCAGCAGCGTAGGGGGGCAATACTCTGGGGCCAACGTCCTGACTTTC. Amino acids: CASSVGGQYSGANVLTF.

J is TRBJ1-2 and V is TRBV28; D is unresolved. The CDR3 loop spans 16 amino acids. With 3 bases removed from V and 5 bases from J, the gap between germline ends came to 19 bases. CDR1 and CDR2 (germline): MDHEN, SYDVKM. DNA of the CDR3: TGTGCCAGCAGTTTTCGCGGGCCCGGAGGGATATATGGCTACACCTTC. The encoded protein is CASSFRGPGGIYGYTF.

The rearrangement uses TRBV6-1 and TRBJ2-6, with a tentative D call TRBD1 (6 bases). Trimming cost V 4 bases and J 0 bases, with 13 bases left between them. This CDR3 comprises 17 residues. Per germline, CDR1 MNHNS and CDR2 SASEGT. This CDR3 reads CASSAGHGISGANVLTF. CDR3 DNA sequence: TGTGCCAGCAGTGCGGGACACGGGATCTCTGGGGCCAACGTCCTGACTTTC.

V and J are TRBV5-8 and TRBJ2-5; no firm D call. Germline CDR1 is SGHTS and CDR2 is YDEGEE. The CDR3 runs to 11 residues. V was pared by 4 bases and J by 2 bases, with 3 bases between. The CDR3 region has the DNA TGTGCCAGCAGCCCGCAAGAGACCCAGTACTTC. Translating gives CASSPQETQYF.

The chain employs TRBV7-6 and TRBJ2-1; no definite D call. Trimming took off 1 base at V and 8 bases at J, with 6 bases between the two ends. This CDR3 is 12 amino acids long. Germline V gene data show CDR1 as SGHVS and CDR2 as FNYEAQ. CDR3 sequence (DNA): TGTGCCAGCAGCTTAGGATCGGATGAGCAGTTCTTC. The encoded protein is CASSLGSDEQFF.

This rearrangement joins TRBV5-5 to TRBJ2-7, with D maybe TRBD1 (6 bases). Germline V lookup: CDR1 SGHKS, CDR2 YYEKEE (reference sequence). The CDR3 contains 15 residues. Trimming took 1 base from V and 4 from J, leaving 15 bases between them. The CDR3 here is CASSLNHRVYYEQYV. CDR3 nucleotide sequence: TGTGCCAGCAGCTTGAACCACAGGGTTTATTACGAGCAGTACGTC.

This chain joins TRBV7-2 and TRBJ2-7; TRBD1 matches 7 bases. Per germline, CDR1 SGHTA and CDR2 FQGNSA. J gave up 0 bases and V 5 bases, and 10 bases lay outside the gene matches. The CDR3 length is 16 residues. The CDR3 nucleotides are TGTGCCAGCAGCCCCCCGACAGGGCAAAGCTCCTACGAGCAGTACTTC. Translating it yields CASSPPTGQSSYEQYF.

V is TRBV5-1 and J is TRBJ2-7, with 7 bases lining up with TRBD1. Germline V gene data show CDR1 as SGHRS and CDR2 as YFSETQ. The ends lost 1 base at V and 3 bases at J; junction bases unmatched: 7. The CDR3 consists of 15 residues. The CDR3 loop reads CASSLLEYRGYEQYF. Here the CDR3 DNA reads TGCGCCAGCAGCTTGCTTGAATACAGGGGCTACGAGCAGTACTTC.

In this sample, this clone turned up once. V usage is TRBV10-3 and J usage is TRBJ2-2; tentatively, D is TRBD1 or TRBD2 (5 bases each). Trimming cost V 4 bases and J 7 bases, with 10 bases left between them. CDR3 length: 13 amino acids. The germline gives CDR1 ENHRY, CDR2 SYGVKD. DNA for the CDR3: TGTGCCATCAGTGGAGGGGAAGGCGGGGAGCTGTTTTTT. Protein product: CAISGGEGGELFF.

The gene calls are TRBV7-7 and TRBJ1-5; possible D gene TRBD1, 6 bases. V lost 3 bases and J lost 9, with 18 bases in between. This CDR3 region has 15 residues. Germline loops: CDR1 SSHAT, CDR2 FNYEAQ (reference sequence). The CDR3 DNA is TGTGCCAGCAGCTTGGGCGGACAGACTTTCGGGCCCCAGCATTTT. This codes for CASSLGGQTFGPQHF.

The chain couples TRBV2 to TRBJ2-3, with D possibly matching TRBD1 (6 bases). CDR3 size: 14 residues. CDR1 is SNHLY and CDR2 is FYNNEI in the germline V gene. The V gene lost 2 bases and the J gene lost 7 bases, with 13 bases spanning the gap. In nucleotides, the CDR3 is TGTGCCAGCAGTGAAACGGACAGCTCCTATACGCAGTATTTT. This translates into CASSETDSSYTQYF.

The chain is built from TRBV5-1 and TRBJ1-6, with no clear D. The CDR3 has 14 amino acids. Trimming cost V 4 bases and J 8 bases, with 13 bases left between them. Germline V lookup: CDR1 SGHRS, CDR2 YFSETQ. CDR3 sequence (DNA): TGCGCCAGCAGCGCGGGTCGTTCAGATTCACCCCTCCACTTT. Its protein product is CASSAGRSDSPLHF.

The chain recombines TRBV5-1 with TRBJ2-5; 10 nucleotides align to TRBD2. The CDR3 has 16 residues. The germline CDR1 and CDR2 sequences are SGHRS and YFSETQ. The ends lost 0 bases at V and 5 bases at J; junction bases unmatched: 7. Written as DNA, the CDR3 is TGCGCCAGCAGCTTGGCTACAGCGGGGGGGCGTGAGACCCAGTACTTC. It codes for CASSLATAGGRETQYF.

The J gene is TRBJ2-7, the V gene TRBV7-3; either TRBD1 or TRBD2 may supply D (5 bases each). Germline assignment: CDR1 SGHTA and CDR2 FQGTGA. The CDR3 consists of 14 residues. The V end lost 3 bases, the J end lost 6 bases, and 15 bases lay between the germline ends. CDR3 region: CASSLGQGVGEQYF. The CDR3 bases are TGTGCCAGCAGCTTGGGCCAGGGAGTCGGCGAGCAGTACTTC.

This chain links TRBV7-9 with TRBJ2-4; TRBD1 agrees at 8 bases. Germline V gives CDR1 SEHNR, CDR2 FQNEAQ (reference sequence). V gave up 1 base and J gave up 9 bases; unmatched junction bases: 11. This CDR3 region has 16 residues. The chain's CDR3 is CASSLGSGTGDGIQYF. In DNA, the CDR3 is TGTGCCAGCAGCTTAGGCTCGGGGACAGGTGATGGCATTCAGTACTTC.

For the CDR3, the DNA is TGTGCCAGCAGAGGGGGAACCGGGGAGCTGTTTTTT. It codes for CASRGGTGELFF. V is TRBV6-1 and J is TRBJ2-2; the D gene is possibly TRBD1 (6 bases). The CDR3 has 12 amino acids. The ends were cut back, 6 bases at V and 5 bases at J, with 7 bases in the middle. Germline CDR1 is MNHNS and CDR2 is SASEGT.

This rearrangement joins TRBV4-1 to TRBJ1-4, with a weak D call TRBD1 (5 bases). The CDR3 is 16 residues long. The germline gives CDR1 MGHRA, CDR2 YSYEKL. V was pared by 5 bases and J by 4 bases, with 17 bases between. The CDR3 region has the DNA TGCGCCAGCAGCTACACCCGACAGTTTGATAATGAAAAACTGTTTTTT. It encodes CASSYTRQFDNEKLFF.

This chain uses TRBV5-5 with TRBJ2-3, with 10 bases aligning to TRBD2. With 2 bases clipped from V and 2 bases from J, the junction kept 14 bases outside the gene matches. In germline, CDR1 is SGHKS, CDR2 YYEKEE (reference sequence). The CDR3 is 19 amino acids. The CDR3, as DNA: TGTGCCAGCAGCTTAAGGGAGTGGGGACTAGCGCCCTTCACAGATACGCAGTATTTT. It is translated as CASSLREWGLAPFTDTQYF.

This clone was seen once. The rearrangement links TRBV19 to TRBJ1-1; the match to TRBD1 covers 10 bases. Trimming at V came to 6 bases and at J to 13 bases, leaving 14 bases not matched to a gene. The CDR3 runs 14 residues. Germline values: CDR1 LNHDA, CDR2 SQIVND (reference sequence). Here the CDR3 reads CASSRRDRGQKGFF. The CDR3 region has the DNA TGTGCCAGTAGCCGACGGGACAGGGGCCAGAAGGGTTTCTTT.

This clone was seen a handful of times. The chain is built from TRBV5-1 and TRBJ1-1; D not certain. V shed 4 bases and J shed 1 base, with 8 bases lying between them. The CDR3 is 13 amino acids. Germline V lookup: CDR1 SGHRS, CDR2 YFSETQ. The CDR3 DNA sequence: TGCGCCAGCAGCGAAGGATCGAACACTGAAGCTTTCTTT. Encoded protein: CASSEGSNTEAFF.